This T cell receptor beta chain was sequenced during a study of T cells in Graves' hyperthyroidism and ophthalmopathy. The wider study: Before any treatment, at initial diagnosis, peripheral blood was collected.

Germline CDR1 GTSNPN, CDR2 SVGIG (reference sequence). The CDR3 contains 11 residues. V lost 5 bases, J lost 7 bases, and 11 bases lay in between. The study's findings and limits: A 13 V-J model separated ophthalmopathy from stable hyperthyroidism.

Amplified TCR beta CDR3 regions came from RNA transcripts. The HTBI primer set served for first-round RT-PCR of the TCR CDR3. Each CDR3 protein is one row after TCRdb ran MiXCR on the multiplex PCR reads. The sample contains a few hundred thousand distinct CDR3 sequences, around 14% of which appear only once. Regarding this clonotype: What it recognizes is unknown. This may arise from a read error, as a much more abundant clone is one base away.

The specimen sequenced was blood. The chain employs TRBV30 and TRBJ1-2, with D hard to call. The clonotype originates from a woman under 30 with Graves' hyperthyroidism. CDR3 in amino acids: CAWCSTSGYTF. CDR3 DNA sequence: TGTGCCTGGTGTTCTACATCTGGCTACACCTTC. Supplemented by reference TRBV30 and TRBJ1-2, the full variable domain reads SQTIHQWPATLVQPVGSPLSLECTVEGTSNPNLYWYRQAAGRGLQLLFYSVGIGQISSEVPQNLSASRPQDRQFILSSKKLLLSDSGFYLCAWCSTSGYTFGSGTRLTVV.